The rows below give T cell receptor beta chains drawn from one sample of a study of cytomegalovirus exposure and HLA in healthy donors. TCRdb's copy holds only in-frame clones and misses some; the assay was immunoSEQ multiplex PCR. The sample consists of 100,000 to 150,000 clones, 65% to 80% of them appearing once. Specimen: PBMCs. The receptors were sampled from a woman aged 40-49 years in good health and CMV-seropositive. Each CDR3 is given with its conserved first and last residue. Fields, in order: CDR3 length, J gene, V gene, clone size, D gene, CDR3 DNA, CDR3 protein. A D gene is named only where the DNA matches it firmly. Size tells how often a clone was seen (once, few, many) or the class of an expanded clone, and some rows leave it out.

>13|TRBJ1-1|TRBV28|NA|NA
TGTGCCAGCATCCCAGATGTGAACACTGAAGCTTTCTTT
CASIPDVNTEAFF
>11|TRBJ2-5|TRBV2|NA|NA
TGTGCCAGCAGTCGCCAAGAGACCCAGTACTTC
CASSRQETQYF
>13|TRBJ2-1|TRBV11-3|NA|TRBD2
TGTGCCAGCAGCGCGACTAGCGACAATGAGCAGTTCTTC
CASSATSDNEQFF
>15|TRBJ2-3|TRBV2|NA|TRBD2
TGTGCCAGCAGTGAACCTAGCGGGATTGCAGATACGCAGTATTTT
CASSEPSGIADTQYF
>15|TRBJ2-7|TRBV7-2|NA|NA
TGTGCCAGCAGCTTAGCCCCACAGGTCGCATACGAGCAGTACTTC
CASSLAPQVAYEQYF
>13|TRBJ1-1|TRBV6-6|NA|TRBD1
TGTGCCAGCACCCTCGGACAGGGTATGTTGGCTTTCTTT
CASTLGQGMLAFF
>15|TRBJ2-1|TRBV9|NA|TRBD2
TGTGCCAGCAGCCCTGGAGCGGGGTCCTACAATGAGCAGTTCTTC
CASSPGAGSYNEQFF
>15|TRBJ1-2|TRBV5-6|NA|NA
TGTGCCAGCAGCTCGCCTGTGACAGGTACAAATGGCTACACCTTC
CASSSPVTGTNGYTF
>13|TRBJ1-2|TRBV27|NA|NA
TGTGCCAGCGCTCCGGAGTATCACGTGGGCTACACCTTC
CASAPEYHVGYTF
>13|TRBJ2-5|TRBV11-3|NA|TRBD1
TGTGCCAGCAGCCCGGACAGGGGAGAGACCCAGTACTTC
CASSPDRGETQYF
>13|TRBJ2-5|TRBV6-6|NA|NA
TGTGCCTGTGCACGTGAGGCTAGGGAGACCCAGTACTTC
CACAREARETQYF
>14|TRBJ2-2|TRBV29-1|NA|NA
TGCAGCGTTGAGGGGACTGGGGAAACCGGGGAGCTGTTTTTT
CSVEGTGETGELFF
>14|TRBJ1-1|TRBV29-1|NA|TRBD1
TGCAGCGCTCGTAAAACAGGGGCTAGCACTGAAGCTTTCTTT
CSARKTGASTEAFF
>12|TRBJ1-1|TRBV6-5|NA|NA
TGTGCCAGCAGTTACACGGGGACTGAAGCTTTCTTT
CASSYTGTEAFF
>15|TRBJ2-1|TRBV19|NA|TRBD2
TGTGCCAGTAGTTTAGCGGGAGAATCCTACAATGAGCAGTTCTTC
CASSLAGESYNEQFF
>14|TRBJ2-7|TRBV28|once|TRBD2
TGTGCCAGCACCGAACCGACGGGAGGGAGCGAGCAGTACTTC
CASTEPTGGSEQYF
>15|TRBJ2-2|TRBV4-1|NA|NA
TGCGCCAGCAAACAAGGGGGTTATATCACCGGGGAGCTGTTTTTT
CASKQGGYITGELFF
>12|TRBJ2-1|TRBV19|few|TRBD1
TGTGCCACAACGGACAGGTACAATGAGCAGTTCTTC
CATTDRYNEQFF
>15|TRBJ1-1|TRBV5-1|NA|TRBD1
TGCGCCAGCAGCCTAAGGACAGGGGTGAACACTGAAGCTTTCTTT
CASSLRTGVNTEAFF
>15|TRBJ2-5|TRBV27|NA|TRBD2
TGTGCCAGCAGGAGACTAGCGGGCCGTCGGGAGACCCAGTACTTC
CASRRLAGRRETQYF
>13|TRBJ2-5|TRBV19|NA|NA
TGTGCCAGTAGTAAGTGGGGAGGTGAGACCCAGTACTTC
CASSKWGGETQYF
>14|TRBJ1-2|TRBV5-1|NA|NA
TGCGCCAGCAGCCCCGAGACACAAAACTATGGCTACACCTTC
CASSPETQNYGYTF
>14|TRBJ1-5|TRBV6-5|NA|TRBD1
TGTGCCAGCAGCCGTTCTGGACAGGGACCGGCCCAGCATTTT
CASSRSGQGPAQHF
>10|TRBJ2-5|TRBV25-1|NA|TRBD1
TGTGCCAGCAGCTCGGGACAGCAGTACTTC
CASSSGQQYF
>16|TRBJ1-5|TRBV27|NA|TRBD1
TGTGCCAGCAGTTTATCGGGACAGCATAGCAATCAGCCCCAGCATTTT
CASSLSGQHSNQPQHF
>14|TRBJ1-1|TRBV28|NA|TRBD1
TGTGCCAGCAGGGCCACAGGGGAGAACACTGAAGCTTTCTTT
CASRATGENTEAFF
>19|TRBJ2-5|TRBV2|NA|TRBD2
TGTGCCAGCAGTGACCCGTGGGAAACTAGCGGAGCCCTCCGGGAGACCCAGTACTTC
CASSDPWETSGALRETQYF
>16|TRBJ2-7|TRBV4-1|once|TRBD2
TGCGCCAGCAGCCAGAGTCCGGGACTAGCGTTCTACGAGCAGTACTTC
CASSQSPGLAFYEQYF
>12|TRBJ2-7|TRBV6-1|NA|NA
TGTGCCAGCAGTGTTCGGGGGTCCGAGCAGTACTTC
CASSVRGSEQYF
>16|TRBJ2-1|TRBV19|NA|TRBD2
TGTGCCAGTAGTTTTACTAGCGGGAGACCACACAATGAGCAGTTCTTC
CASSFTSGRPHNEQFF
>15|TRBJ2-7|TRBV5-1|NA|TRBD1
TGCGCCAGCAGCTTGGAAGGACAGGGGGCCAACGAGCAGTACTTC
CASSLEGQGANEQYF